This entry lists 28 T cell receptor beta chains sequenced from one sample in a study of human T cells and chemical hapten exposure. Time point noted: pre-sensitization, week 0. Treatment noted: therapeutic diphenylcyclopropenone sensitization with weekly scalp DPC. TCRdb re-called the RACE reads with MiXCR, one entry per CDR3 protein. The table lists more than 80,000 distinct CDR3 sequences, about a tenth of them singletons. Specimen: whole blood, collected in connection with sensitization to the hapten diphenylcyclopropenone (DPC). All receptors come from a woman aged 60 to 75 with alopecia areata. Some clones in this sample may be carry-over from other donors' samples.

This clonotype was found many times. The chain is built from TRBV5-1 and TRBJ2-5, with D unresolved. Germline-derived CDR1 and CDR2 are SGHRS and YFSETQ. The CDR3 totals 12 residues. V was clipped by 1 base and J by 2 bases, with 3 bases between them. The CDR3 nucleotides are TGCGCCAGCAGCTTGCTACAAGAGACCCAGTACTTC. Protein sequence: CASSLLQETQYF.

This sequence joins TRBV3-1 and TRBJ2-1; D uncertain. The germline V gene has CDR1 LGHDT and CDR2 YNNKEL (reference sequence). The CDR3 is 15 amino acids. V was clipped by 0 bases and J by 14 bases, with 20 bases between them. The CDR3 region is CASSQEQEPQRREFF. CDR3 DNA sequence: TGTGCCAGCAGCCAAGAACAAGAGCCTCAGCGAAGGGAGTTCTTC.

The chain links TRBV5-6 to TRBJ1-1; D may be TRBD1 (5 bases). This CDR3 comprises 16 residues. Germline CDR1 reads SGHDT; CDR2 reads YYEEEE. V shed 5 bases and J shed 1 base, with 18 bases lying between them. The CDR3 is CASSLKPRRGNTEAFF. CDR3 DNA: TGTGCCAGCAGTTTGAAGCCCCGAAGGGGGAACACTGAAGCTTTCTTT.

J is TRBJ2-1 and V is TRBV3-1; D not certain. V was clipped by 2 bases and J by 0 bases, with 2 bases between them. The CDR3 is 13 residues long. The germline CDR1 and CDR2 sequences are LGHDT and YNNKEL (reference sequence). The CDR3, as DNA: TGTGCCAGCAGCCAAAGCTCCTACAATGAGCAGTTCTTC. Translated, it gives CASSQSSYNEQFF.

This clonotype was seen repeatedly, ten times or more. V and J are TRBV3-1 and TRBJ1-1; D is undetermined. Germline V lookup: CDR1 LGHDT, CDR2 YNNKEL (reference sequence). CDR3 length: 13 amino acids. Trimming pared 4 bases from V and 4 bases from J, leaving 10 bases between. The CDR3 DNA follows: TGTGCCAGCAGCCTAAGCACGGCCACTGAAGCTTTCTTT. Protein sequence: CASSLSTATEAFF.

This clonotype was observed a handful of times. This chain connects TRBV20-1 to TRBJ2-1, with 7 bases fitting TRBD1. Trimming at V came to 4 bases and at J to 7 bases, leaving 16 bases not matched to a gene. This CDR3 spans 16 amino acids. In germline, CDR1 is DFQATT, CDR2 SNEGSKA (reference sequence). CDR3 loop: CSAKPLGTVLKNEQFF. For the CDR3, the DNA is TGCAGTGCTAAACCTCTCGGGACAGTCCTAAAGAATGAGCAGTTCTTC.

This chain joins TRBV5-1 and TRBJ1-3; maybe TRBD1 (6 bases). CDR3 length equals 15 residues. The V gene's germline CDR1 is SGHRS and CDR2 YFSETQ. Trimming took 0 bases from V and 2 from J, leaving 9 bases between them. This CDR3 is CASSLVPGAGNTIYF. The DNA for the CDR3 is TGCGCCAGCAGCTTGGTTCCAGGGGCTGGAAACACCATATATTTT.

V and J are TRBV20-1 and TRBJ1-5; unclear D gene. The CDR3 extends over 15 amino acids. Germline CDR1 and CDR2: DFQATT and SNEGSKA (reference sequence). V was clipped by 3 bases and J by 3 bases, with 15 bases between them. CDR3: CSARGWEINNQPQHF. The CDR3 DNA sequence: TGCAGTGCTAGGGGATGGGAAATAAACAATCAGCCCCAGCATTTT.

This clonotype was picked up many times. The chain links TRBV3-1 to TRBJ1-4; the D is unclear. CDR1 and CDR2 (germline): LGHDT, YNNKEL (reference sequence). With 1 base removed from V and 7 bases from J, the gap between germline ends came to 10 bases. The CDR3 loop spans 14 amino acids. CDR3 sequence reads: CASSQVGAIEKLFF. The CDR3 nucleotides read TGTGCCAGCAGCCAAGTAGGAGCCATTGAAAAACTGTTTTTT.

At least ten counts were recorded for this clonotype. V is TRBV7-9 and J is TRBJ1-1, with D possibly matching TRBD1 (5 bases). CDR1 SEHNR and CDR2 FQNEAQ come from the germline V gene (reference sequence). The V end was cut by 1 base, the J end by 4 bases, with 13 bases between. CDR3 size: 15 residues. Here the CDR3 reads CASSLGPAGGTEAFF. The CDR3 nucleotides are TGTGCCAGCAGCTTAGGGCCGGCGGGGGGCACTGAAGCTTTCTTT.

Ten or more counts support this clonotype. The CDR3 is CASSYSSRGARGYTF. The DNA of the CDR3 is TGTGCCAGCAGTTACTCATCCCGGGGAGCTAGAGGCTACACCTTC. This chain links TRBV6-5 with TRBJ1-2; no clear D. Germline lookup yields CDR1 MNHEY and CDR2 SVGAGI. The CDR3 runs 15 residues. V lost 0 bases to trimming and J lost 8 bases, with 16 bases between them.

CDR3 region: CASSQRNADEQFF. For the CDR3, the DNA is TGTGCCAGCAGCCAAAGAAACGCGGATGAGCAGTTCTTC. The rearrangement links TRBV14 to TRBJ2-1; no clear D gene. Germline CDR1 SGHDN, CDR2 FVKESK. The CDR3 consists of 13 residues. Trimming cost V 2 bases and J 8 bases, with 10 bases left between them.

The table lists this clonotype with a few counts. The V call is TRBV29-1, the J call TRBJ1-2, with D possibly matching TRBD1 (6 bases). Germline-derived CDR1 and CDR2 are SQVTM and ANQGSEA. The CDR3 has 13 residues. The germline V and J ends were trimmed by 0 bases and 5 bases, with 10 bases remaining between them. In nucleotides, the CDR3 is TGCAGCGTTGAAGAAGGAGGGGGATATGGCTACACCTTC. Translating it yields CSVEEGGGYGYTF.

This clonotype was detected ten times or more. The chain combines TRBV6-6 with TRBJ1-5; D is possibly TRBD1 (6 bases). V was trimmed by 4 bases and J by 5 bases, leaving 15 bases between them. CDR1 is MNHNY and CDR2 is SVGAGI in the germline V gene (reference sequence). This CDR3 comprises 15 residues. DNA of the CDR3: TGTGCCAGCAGTTTCAGGGGTGGTCGGGATCAGCCCCAGCATTTT. Translated, it gives CASSFRGGRDQPQHF.

The genes are TRBV12-3 or TRBV12-4 and TRBJ2-2; D uncertain. Trimming left V 2 bases short and J 2 bases short, with 15 bases between. The length of the CDR3 is 17 residues. The DNA for the CDR3 is TGTGCCAGCAGTTTACCCCCCTCCAGGAAAAACACCGGGGAGCTGTTTTTT. It specifies CASSLPPSRKNTGELFF.

This clonotype has at least ten counts. This chain connects TRBV7-9 to TRBJ1-1, with 8 nucleotides matching TRBD1. The junction had 10 bases not matched to a gene; V was cut back by 4 bases and J by 6 bases. Germline V gene data show CDR1 as SEHNR and CDR2 as FQNEAQ (reference sequence). This CDR3 contains 15 residues. The CDR3, as DNA: TGTGCCAGCAGCTCACCAGGGGGCCTATTTCCTGAAGCTTTCTTT. Translation: CASSSPGGLFPEAFF.

The sample holds many counts of this clonotype. This chain connects TRBV9 to TRBJ2-5; no clear D gene. The CDR3 spans 13 residues. CDR1 and CDR2 from the germline V gene are SGDLS and YYNGEE. V lost 0 bases and J 2 bases, leaving 5 bases between the germline ends. CDR3 bases: TGTGCCAGCAGCGTAGGCATACAAGAGACCCAGTACTTC. It encodes CASSVGIQETQYF. Using reference TRBV9 and TRBJ2-5 for the parts outside the CDR3, the full variable domain is DSGVTQTPKHLITATGQRVTLRCSPRSGDLSVYWYQQSLDQGLQFLIQYYNGEERAKGNILERFSAQQFPDLHSELNLSSLELGDSALYFCASSVGIQETQYFGPGTRLLVL.

As DNA, the CDR3 is TGTGCCATCAGCAGGGGAATAAATCAGCCCCAGCATTTT. It translates to CAISRGINQPQHF. V and J are TRBV10-3 and TRBJ1-5, with a possible D match to TRBD1 (6 bases). CDR3 length equals 13 residues. The germline gives CDR1 ENHRY, CDR2 SYGVKD. V shed 6 bases and J shed 4 bases, with 10 bases lying between them.

This rearrangement joins TRBV29-1 to TRBJ1-5; weak D call: TRBD1 (5 bases). CDR3 length equals 12 residues. Germline loops: CDR1 SQVTM, CDR2 ANQGSEA. V lost 4 bases to trimming and J lost 1 base, with 5 bases between them. CDR3 DNA sequence: TGCAGCGTTGGGGGGAGCAATCAGCCCCAGCATTTT. Its translation is CSVGGSNQPQHF.

The chain joins TRBV7-9 to TRBJ1-1, with unresolved D. In germline, CDR1 is SEHNR, CDR2 FQNEAQ (reference sequence). The V end was cut by 1 base, the J end by 1 base, with 19 bases between. This CDR3 has 18 amino acids. The DNA for the CDR3 is TGTGCCAGCAGCTTAGTTGGAAGCCCGAGGGTCCCGAACACTGAAGCTTTCTTT. Translated: CASSLVGSPRVPNTEAFF.

This clonotype was counted only a few times. The CDR3 loop reads CASSVAGQFTGELFF. Written as DNA, the CDR3 is TGTGCCAGCAGCGTAGCGGGACAGTTCACCGGGGAGCTGTTTTTT. V is TRBV9 and J is TRBJ2-2, with 7 bases lining up with TRBD1. V was clipped by 0 bases and J by 4 bases; unmatched bases: 3. Per germline, CDR1 SGDLS and CDR2 YYNGEE. The CDR3 has 15 amino acids.

This clonotype came up many times. The chain joins TRBV7-9 to TRBJ1-3; unclear D gene. The length of the CDR3 is 15 residues. CDR1 and CDR2 from the germline V gene are SEHNR and FQNEAQ (reference sequence). Trimming removed 3 bases at V and 7 bases at J, with 16 bases between. The CDR3 loop reads CASSFVLGPENTIYF. The CDR3 DNA follows: TGTGCCAGCAGCTTCGTCTTAGGCCCGGAGAACACCATATATTTT. The entire variable domain, with the rest obtained from reference TRBV7-9 and TRBJ1-3, is as follows: DTGVSQNPRHKITKRGQNVTFRCDPISEHNRLYWYRQTLGQGPEFLTYFQNEAQLEKSRLLSDRFSAERPKGSFSTLEIQRTEQGDSAMYLCASSFVLGPENTIYFGEGSWLTVV.

This clonotype was seen ten or more times. The CDR3 here is CASSSRGNLYNEQFF. The CDR3 coding sequence is TGTGCCAGCAGTTCACGGGGGAACCTCTACAATGAGCAGTTCTTC. The chain recombines TRBV12-3 or TRBV12-4 with TRBJ2-1, with D perhaps TRBD2 (6 bases). Trimming pared 4 bases from V and 3 bases from J, leaving 13 bases between. The CDR3 runs 15 residues.

The rearrangement uses TRBV9 and TRBJ2-3; D uncertain. The CDR3 spans 13 residues. Germline-derived CDR1 and CDR2 are SGDLS and YYNGEE. Trimming took 4 bases from V and 0 from J, leaving 6 bases between them. In DNA form, the CDR3 reads TGTGCCAGCAGCCCCGCTAGCACAGATACGCAGTATTTT. Residues: CASSPASTDTQYF.

This clonotype was seen only a few times. The chain combines TRBV6-5 with TRBJ2-6; D not resolved. With 6 bases removed from V and 0 bases from J, the gap between germline ends came to 3 bases. Germline lookup yields CDR1 MNHEY and CDR2 SVGAGI. The CDR3 consists of 13 residues. CDR3 sequence reads: CASRVSGANVLTF. CDR3 nucleotides: TGTGCCAGCAGAGTCTCTGGGGCCAACGTCCTGACTTTC.

This clonotype has a single count. The chain is built from TRBV5-6 and TRBJ1-1; D ambiguous. In germline, CDR1 is SGHDT, CDR2 YYEEEE. The CDR3 contains 13 residues. V was trimmed by 0 bases and J by 4 bases, leaving 7 bases between them. The CDR3 here is CASSLVVSTEAFF. The CDR3 DNA follows: TGTGCCAGCAGCTTGGTAGTGAGCACTGAAGCTTTCTTT.

The genes are TRBV4-2 and TRBJ1-4; D uncertain. Germline CDR1 LGHNA, CDR2 YNFKEQ. The CDR3 is made up of 16 amino acids. V lost 1 base to trimming and J lost 8 bases, with 17 bases between them. CDR3 nucleotides: TGTGCCAGCAGCCAAGTATCCGGAGTTGGAACGGAAAAACTGTTTTTT. This encodes CASSQVSGVGTEKLFF.

In its sample, this clonotype was seen a few times. The chain has TRBV15 and TRBJ2-3, with TRBD2 matching over 14 bases. The CDR3 has 19 residues. Germline V gene data show CDR1 as LNHNV and CDR2 as YYDKDF (reference sequence). J was trimmed by 5 bases and V by 4 bases; bases with no gene match: 14. CDR3 nucleotide sequence: TGTGCCACCAGCACCTGGACTAGCGGGGGGTTATTCTTGGGAGATACGCAGTATTTT. Translation: CATSTWTSGGLFLGDTQYF. The full variable domain, its missing parts supplied by reference TRBV15 and TRBJ2-3, is DAMVIQNPRYQVTQFGKPVTLSCSQTLNHNVMYWYQQKSSQAPKLLFHYYDKDFNNEADTPDNFQSRRPNTSFCFLDIRSPGLGDTAMYLCATSTWTSGGLFLGDTQYFGPGTRLTVL.